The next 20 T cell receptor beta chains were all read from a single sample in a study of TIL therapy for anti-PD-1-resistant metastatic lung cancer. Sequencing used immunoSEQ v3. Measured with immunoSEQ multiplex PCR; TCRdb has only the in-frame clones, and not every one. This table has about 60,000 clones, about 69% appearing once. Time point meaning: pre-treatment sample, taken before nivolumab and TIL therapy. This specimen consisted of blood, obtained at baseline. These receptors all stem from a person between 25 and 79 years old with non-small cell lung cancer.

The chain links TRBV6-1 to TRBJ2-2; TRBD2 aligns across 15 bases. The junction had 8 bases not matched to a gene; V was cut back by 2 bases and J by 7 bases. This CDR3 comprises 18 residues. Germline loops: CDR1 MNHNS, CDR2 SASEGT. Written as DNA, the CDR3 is TGTGCCAGCAGTGAAAGCGGGACTAGCGGGGGGTATGGCGGGGAGCTGTTTTTT. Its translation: CASSESGTSGGYGGELFF.

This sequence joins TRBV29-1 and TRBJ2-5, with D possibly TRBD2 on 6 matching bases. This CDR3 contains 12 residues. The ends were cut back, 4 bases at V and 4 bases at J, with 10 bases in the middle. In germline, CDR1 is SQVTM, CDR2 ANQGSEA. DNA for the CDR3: TGCAGCGTTGCTCACGGGGGAGAGACCCAGTACTTC. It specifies CSVAHGGETQYF.

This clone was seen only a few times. The CDR3 here is CASSLGVGNQPQHF. The CDR3 DNA reads as TGTGCCAGCAGCTTGGGGGTAGGCAATCAGCCCCAGCATTTT. The rearrangement uses TRBV7-9 and TRBJ1-5; weak D call: TRBD1 (5 bases). This CDR3 has 14 amino acids. The germline V and J ends were trimmed by 3 bases and 2 bases, with 8 bases remaining between them. Per germline, CDR1 SEHNR and CDR2 FQNEAQ (reference sequence). Drawing the rest from reference TRBV7-9 and TRBJ1-5, the complete variable domain is DTGVSQNPRHKITKRGQNVTFRCDPISEHNRLYWYRQTLGQGPEFLTYFQNEAQLEKSRLLSDRFSAERPKGSFSTLEIQRTEQGDSAMYLCASSLGVGNQPQHFGDGTRLSIL.

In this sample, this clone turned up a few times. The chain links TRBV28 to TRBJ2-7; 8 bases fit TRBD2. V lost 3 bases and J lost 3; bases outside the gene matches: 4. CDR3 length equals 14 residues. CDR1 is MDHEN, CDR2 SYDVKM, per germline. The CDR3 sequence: CASSLAGTSYEQYF. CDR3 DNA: TGTGCCAGCAGTTTGGCCGGGACTAGCTACGAGCAGTACTTC.

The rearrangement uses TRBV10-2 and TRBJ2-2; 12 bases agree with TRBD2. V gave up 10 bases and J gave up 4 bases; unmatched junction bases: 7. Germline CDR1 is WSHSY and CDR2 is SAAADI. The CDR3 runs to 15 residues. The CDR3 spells CATGTSGRRTGELFF. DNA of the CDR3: TGCGCCACCGGGACTAGCGGGCGTCGCACCGGGGAGCTGTTTTTT.

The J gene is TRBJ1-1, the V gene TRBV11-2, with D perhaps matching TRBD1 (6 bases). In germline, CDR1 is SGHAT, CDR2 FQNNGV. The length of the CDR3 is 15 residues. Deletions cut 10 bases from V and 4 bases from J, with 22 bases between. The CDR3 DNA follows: TGTGCCACCCTCCCCGGTGGGAGGGGGGGCACTGAAGCTTTCTTT. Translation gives CATLPGGRGGTEAFF.

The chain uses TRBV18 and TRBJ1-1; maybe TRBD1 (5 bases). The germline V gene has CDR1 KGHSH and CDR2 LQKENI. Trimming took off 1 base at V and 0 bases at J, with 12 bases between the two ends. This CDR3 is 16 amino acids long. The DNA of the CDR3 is TGTGCCAGCTCACCACAAAGACAGCAGATGAACACTGAAGCTTTCTTT. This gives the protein CASSPQRQQMNTEAFF.

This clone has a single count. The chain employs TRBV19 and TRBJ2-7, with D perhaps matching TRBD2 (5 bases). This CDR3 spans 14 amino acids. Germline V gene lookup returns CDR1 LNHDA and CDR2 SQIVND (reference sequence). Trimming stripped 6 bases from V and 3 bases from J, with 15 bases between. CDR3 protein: CASSFGAGDYEQYF. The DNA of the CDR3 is TGTGCCAGTAGCTTTGGCGCCGGGGACTACGAGCAGTACTTC.

CDR3 loop: CASSKGGSSYNEQFF. The DNA of the CDR3 is TGTGCCAGCAGCAAGGGGGGTAGCTCCTACAATGAGCAGTTCTTC. This chain uses TRBV7-3 with TRBJ2-1; D is possibly TRBD1 or TRBD2 (6 bases each). Trimming left V 5 bases short and J 0 bases short, with 11 bases between. Germline V gives CDR1 SGHTA, CDR2 FQGTGA. The CDR3 contains 15 residues.

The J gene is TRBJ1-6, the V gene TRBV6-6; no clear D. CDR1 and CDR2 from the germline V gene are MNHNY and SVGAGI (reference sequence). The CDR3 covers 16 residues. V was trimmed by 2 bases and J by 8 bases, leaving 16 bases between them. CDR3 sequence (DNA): TGTGCCAGCAGTTACCAACCCCGCTCTCCGGATTCACCCCTCCACTTT. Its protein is CASSYQPRSPDSPLHF.

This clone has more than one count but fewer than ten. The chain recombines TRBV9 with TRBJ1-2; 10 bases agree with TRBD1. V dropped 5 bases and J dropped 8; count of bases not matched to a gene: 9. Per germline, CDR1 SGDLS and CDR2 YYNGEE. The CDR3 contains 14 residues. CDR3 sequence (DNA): TGTGCCAGCAGGCGGGACAGGGGATCTTTAGGCTACACCTTC. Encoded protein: CASRRDRGSLGYTF.

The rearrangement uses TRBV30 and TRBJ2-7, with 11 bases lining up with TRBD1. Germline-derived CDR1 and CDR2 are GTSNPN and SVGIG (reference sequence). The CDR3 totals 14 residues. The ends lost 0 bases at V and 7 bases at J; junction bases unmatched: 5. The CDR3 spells CAWSVGTGGGEQYF. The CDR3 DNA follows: TGTGCCTGGAGTGTTGGGACAGGGGGGGGTGAGCAGTACTTC. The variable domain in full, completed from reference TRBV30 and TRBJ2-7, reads SQTIHQWPATLVQPVGSPLSLECTVEGTSNPNLYWYRQAAGRGLQLLFYSVGIGQISSEVPQNLSASRPQDRQFILSSKKLLLSDSGFYLCAWSVGTGGGEQYFGPGTRLTVT.

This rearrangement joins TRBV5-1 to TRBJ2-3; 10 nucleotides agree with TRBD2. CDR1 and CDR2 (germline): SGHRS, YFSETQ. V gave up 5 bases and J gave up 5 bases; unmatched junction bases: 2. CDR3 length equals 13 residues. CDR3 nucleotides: TGCGCCAGCAGAGGGACTAGCGAAGATACGCAGTATTTT. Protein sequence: CASRGTSEDTQYF.

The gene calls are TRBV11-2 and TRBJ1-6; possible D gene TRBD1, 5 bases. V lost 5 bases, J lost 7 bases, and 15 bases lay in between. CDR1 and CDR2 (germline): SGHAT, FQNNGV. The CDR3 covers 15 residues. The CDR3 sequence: CASSPTAGTNSPLHF. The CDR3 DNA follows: TGTGCCAGCAGCCCCACGGCAGGGACCAATTCACCCCTCCACTTT.

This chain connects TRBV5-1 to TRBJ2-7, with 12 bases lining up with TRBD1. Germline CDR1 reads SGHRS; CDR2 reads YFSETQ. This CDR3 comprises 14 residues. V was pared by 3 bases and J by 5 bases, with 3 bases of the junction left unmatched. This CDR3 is CASSSGQGADEQYF. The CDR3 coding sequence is TGCGCCAGCAGCTCGGGACAGGGGGCAGACGAGCAGTACTTC.

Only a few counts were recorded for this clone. This CDR3 is CAWIPPGRANEKLFF. The CDR3 DNA follows: TGTGCCTGGATCCCCCCGGGACGCGCTAATGAAAAACTGTTTTTT. This rearrangement joins TRBV30 to TRBJ1-4; weak D call: TRBD1 (5 bases). The CDR3 has 15 amino acids. Germline CDR1 GTSNPN, CDR2 SVGIG (reference sequence). V was shortened by 4 bases and J by 3 bases, with 15 bases between the two germline ends.

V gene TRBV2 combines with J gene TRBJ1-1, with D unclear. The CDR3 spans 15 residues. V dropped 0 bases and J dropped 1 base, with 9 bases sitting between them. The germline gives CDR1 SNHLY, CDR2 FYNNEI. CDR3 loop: CASSEAGQANTEAFF. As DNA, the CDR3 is TGTGCCAGCAGTGAAGCTGGGCAGGCGAACACTGAAGCTTTCTTT.

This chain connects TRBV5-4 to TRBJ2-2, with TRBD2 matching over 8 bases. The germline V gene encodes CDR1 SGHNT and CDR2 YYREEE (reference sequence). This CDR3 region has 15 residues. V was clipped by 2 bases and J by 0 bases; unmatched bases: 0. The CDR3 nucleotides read TGTGCCAGCAGCTTTAGCGGGGCGAACACCGGGGAGCTGTTTTTT. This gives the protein CASSFSGANTGELFF.

The CDR3, as DNA: TGTGCCAGCAGTGTAGGGCTAGCGGGAGAAGAGACCCAGTACTTC. Its protein is CASSVGLAGEETQYF. The chain joins TRBV2 to TRBJ2-5; 10 bases are a match to TRBD2. This CDR3 region has 15 residues. Germline CDR1 SNHLY, CDR2 FYNNEI. The V gene end was trimmed by 4 bases and the J gene end by 3 bases; junction bases not matched to a gene: 5.

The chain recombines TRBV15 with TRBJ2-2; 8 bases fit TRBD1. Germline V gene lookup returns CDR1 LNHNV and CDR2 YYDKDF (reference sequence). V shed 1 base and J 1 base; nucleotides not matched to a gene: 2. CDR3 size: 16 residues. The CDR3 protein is CATSRGGTGNTGELFF. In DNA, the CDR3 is TGTGCCACCAGCAGAGGAGGGACAGGGAACACCGGGGAGCTGTTTTTT.